This T cell receptor beta chain originates from a study of Ad26.COV2.S vaccination and SARS-CoV-2 variants. Treatment noted: roughly 19 received Ad26.COV2.S at low or high dose, single or two shots; 5 received placebo; per-sample allocation not given. After the first vaccine or placebo injection, samples were drawn on day 63. As its vector, the vaccine had Ad26, which expressed Wuhan-strain SARS-CoV-2 spike. Losses at the gene ends were 0 bases for V and 7 bases for J; bases not matched to a gene: 8. The CDR3 spans 16 residues. Germline V lookup: CDR1 LGHNA, CDR2 YSLEER. Assay: immunoSEQ multiplex PCR; the TCRdb copy retains only in-frame clones and omits some. The sample holds 440,000 or so clones, nearly 90% seen once.

The sample was peripheral blood, taken in a trial of Ad26.COV2.S vaccine versus placebo. The receptor comes from a person between 18 and 65 years old who received the Ad26.COV2.S COVID-19 vaccine or a placebo. The chain links TRBV4-3 to TRBJ1-4; 7 nucleotides match TRBD1. CDR3 residues: CASSQEWDSRSEKLFF. In DNA form, the CDR3 reads TGCGCCAGCAGCCAAGAATGGGACAGCCGTTCTGAAAAACTGTTTTTT.